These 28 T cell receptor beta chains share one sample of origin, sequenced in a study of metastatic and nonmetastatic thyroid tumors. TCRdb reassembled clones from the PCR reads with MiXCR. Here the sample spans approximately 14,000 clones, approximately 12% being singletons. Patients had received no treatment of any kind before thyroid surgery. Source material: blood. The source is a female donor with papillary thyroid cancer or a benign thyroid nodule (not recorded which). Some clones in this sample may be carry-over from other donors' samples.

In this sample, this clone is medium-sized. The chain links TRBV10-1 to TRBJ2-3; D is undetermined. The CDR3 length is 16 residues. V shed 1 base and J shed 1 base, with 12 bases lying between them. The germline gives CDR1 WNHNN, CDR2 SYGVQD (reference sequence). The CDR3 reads CASSEFSRAGTDTQYF. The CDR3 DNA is TGCGCCAGCAGTGAGTTCTCTAGAGCCGGCACAGATACGCAGTATTTT.

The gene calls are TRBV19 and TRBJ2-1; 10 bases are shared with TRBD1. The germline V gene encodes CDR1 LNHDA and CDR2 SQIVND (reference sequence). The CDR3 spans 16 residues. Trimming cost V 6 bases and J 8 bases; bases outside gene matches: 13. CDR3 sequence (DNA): TGTGCCAGTAGCACCCACGGACAGGGGGAATACGATGAGCAGTTCTTC. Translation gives CASSTHGQGEYDEQFF.

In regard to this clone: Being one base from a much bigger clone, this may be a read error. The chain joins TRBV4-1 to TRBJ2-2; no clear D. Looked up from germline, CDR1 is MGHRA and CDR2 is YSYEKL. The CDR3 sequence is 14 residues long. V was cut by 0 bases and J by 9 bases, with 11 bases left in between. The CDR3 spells CASSQDRNARELFF. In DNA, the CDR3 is TGCGCCAGCAGCCAAGATCGAAACGCCAGGGAGCTGTTTTTT.

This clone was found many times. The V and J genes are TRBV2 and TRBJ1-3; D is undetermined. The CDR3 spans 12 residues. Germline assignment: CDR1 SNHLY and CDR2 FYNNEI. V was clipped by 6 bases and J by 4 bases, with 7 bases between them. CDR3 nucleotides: TGTGCCAGCAGCCAATCCGGAAACACCATATATTTT. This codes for CASSQSGNTIYF.

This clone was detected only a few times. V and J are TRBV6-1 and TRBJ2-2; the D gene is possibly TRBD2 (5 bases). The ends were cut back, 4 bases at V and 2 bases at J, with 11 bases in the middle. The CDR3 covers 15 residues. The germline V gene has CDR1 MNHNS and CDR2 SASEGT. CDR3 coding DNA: TGTGCCAGCAGTGTGCCCGGGATAAACACCGGGGAGCTGTTTTTT. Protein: CASSVPGINTGELFF.

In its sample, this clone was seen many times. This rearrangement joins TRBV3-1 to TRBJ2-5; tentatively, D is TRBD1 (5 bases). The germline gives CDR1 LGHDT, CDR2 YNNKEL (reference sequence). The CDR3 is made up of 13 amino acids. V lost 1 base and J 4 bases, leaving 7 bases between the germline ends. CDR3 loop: CASSQVRGETQYF. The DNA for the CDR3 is TGTGCCAGCAGCCAAGTTAGGGGAGAGACCCAGTACTTC.

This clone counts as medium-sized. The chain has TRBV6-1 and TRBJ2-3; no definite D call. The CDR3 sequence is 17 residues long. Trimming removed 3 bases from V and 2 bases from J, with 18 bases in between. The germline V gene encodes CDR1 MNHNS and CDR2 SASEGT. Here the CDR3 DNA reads TGTGCCAGCAGTGACCCCCCGATGGGGTCTTACACAGATACGCAGTATTTT. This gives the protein CASSDPPMGSYTDTQYF.

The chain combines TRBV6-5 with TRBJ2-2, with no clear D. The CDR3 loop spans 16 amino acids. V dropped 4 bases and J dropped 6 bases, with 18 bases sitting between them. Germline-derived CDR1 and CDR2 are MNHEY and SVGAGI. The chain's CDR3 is CASSSTVDGGAGELFF. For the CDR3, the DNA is TGTGCCAGCAGTTCCACCGTAGACGGCGGCGCCGGGGAGCTGTTTTTT.

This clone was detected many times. Here the CDR3 reads CASSHRNNFHTEAFF. CDR3 bases: TGTGCCAGCAGCCACAGAAATAATTTCCACACTGAAGCTTTCTTT. The V call is TRBV11-3, the J call TRBJ1-1, with D unresolved. Germline V gene lookup returns CDR1 SGHNT and CDR2 YENEEA. There are 15 residues in the CDR3. The V and J ends lost 5 bases and 3 bases respectively, with 16 bases between them. The variable domain in full, completed from reference TRBV11-3 and TRBJ1-1, reads EAGVVQSPRYKIIEKKQPVAFWCNPISGHNTLYWYLQNLGQGPELLIRYENEEAVDDSQLPKDRFSAERLKGVDSTLKIQPAELGDSAVYLCASSHRNNFHTEAFFGQGTRLTVV.

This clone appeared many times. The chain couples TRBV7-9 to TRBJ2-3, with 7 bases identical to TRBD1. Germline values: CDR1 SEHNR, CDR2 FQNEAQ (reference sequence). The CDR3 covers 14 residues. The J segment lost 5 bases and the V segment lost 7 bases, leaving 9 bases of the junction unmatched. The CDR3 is CASMTGLGLDTQYF. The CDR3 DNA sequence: TGTGCCAGCATGACAGGGCTGGGATTAGATACGCAGTATTTT. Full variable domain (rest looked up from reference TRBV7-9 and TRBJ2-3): DTGVSQNPRHKITKRGQNVTFRCDPISEHNRLYWYRQTLGQGPEFLTYFQNEAQLEKSRLLSDRFSAERPKGSFSTLEIQRTEQGDSAMYLCASMTGLGLDTQYFGPGTRLTVL.

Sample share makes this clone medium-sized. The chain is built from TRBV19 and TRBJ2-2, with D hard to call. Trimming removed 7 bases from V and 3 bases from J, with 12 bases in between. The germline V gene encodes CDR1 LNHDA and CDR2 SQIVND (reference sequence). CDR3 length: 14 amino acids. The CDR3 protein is CASIGWADTGELFF. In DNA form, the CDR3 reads TGTGCCAGTATAGGGTGGGCTGACACCGGGGAGCTGTTTTTT.

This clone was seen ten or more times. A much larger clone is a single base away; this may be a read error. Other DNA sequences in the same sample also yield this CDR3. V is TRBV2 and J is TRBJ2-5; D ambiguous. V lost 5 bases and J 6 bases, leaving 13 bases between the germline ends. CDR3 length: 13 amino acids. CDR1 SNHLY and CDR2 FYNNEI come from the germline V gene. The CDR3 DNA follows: TGTGCCAGCAGTATGACTGAGCCCCAGACCCAGTACTTC. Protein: CASSMTEPQTQYF.

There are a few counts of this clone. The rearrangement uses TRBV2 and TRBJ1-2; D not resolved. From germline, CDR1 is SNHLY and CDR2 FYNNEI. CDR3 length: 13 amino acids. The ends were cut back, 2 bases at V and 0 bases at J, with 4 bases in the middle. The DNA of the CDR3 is TGTGCCAGCAGTGAAACAACTAACTATGGCTACACCTTC. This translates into CASSETTNYGYTF.

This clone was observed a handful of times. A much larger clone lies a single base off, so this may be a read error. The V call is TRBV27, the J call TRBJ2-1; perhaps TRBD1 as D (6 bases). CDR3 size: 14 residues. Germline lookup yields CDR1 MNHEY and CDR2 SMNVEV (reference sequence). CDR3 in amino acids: CASGLGDMKNEQFF. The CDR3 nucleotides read TGTGCCAGCGGTTTGGGGGACATGAAAAATGAGCAGTTCTTC.

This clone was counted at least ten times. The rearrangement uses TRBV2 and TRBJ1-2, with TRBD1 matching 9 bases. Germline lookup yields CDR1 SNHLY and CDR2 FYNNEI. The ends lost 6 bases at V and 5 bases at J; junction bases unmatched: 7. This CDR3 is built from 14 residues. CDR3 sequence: CASSPGTGRYGYTF. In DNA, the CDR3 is TGTGCCAGCAGCCCCGGGACAGGGAGGTATGGCTACACCTTC.

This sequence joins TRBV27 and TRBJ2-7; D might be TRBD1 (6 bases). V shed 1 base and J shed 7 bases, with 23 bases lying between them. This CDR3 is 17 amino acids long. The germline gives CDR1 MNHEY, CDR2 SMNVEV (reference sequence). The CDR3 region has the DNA TGTGCCAGCAGTTTATTATTCCGTGGACAGTGGTCGGAAGAGCAGTACTTC. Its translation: CASSLLFRGQWSEEQYF.

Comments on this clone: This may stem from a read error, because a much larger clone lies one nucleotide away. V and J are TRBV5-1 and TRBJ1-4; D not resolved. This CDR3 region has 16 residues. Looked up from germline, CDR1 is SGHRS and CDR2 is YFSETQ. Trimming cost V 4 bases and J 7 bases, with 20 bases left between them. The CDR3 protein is CASSPIGRVGGEKLFF. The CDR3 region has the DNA TGCGCCAGCAGCCCCATTGGACGGGTCGGTGGTGAAAAACTGTTTTTT.

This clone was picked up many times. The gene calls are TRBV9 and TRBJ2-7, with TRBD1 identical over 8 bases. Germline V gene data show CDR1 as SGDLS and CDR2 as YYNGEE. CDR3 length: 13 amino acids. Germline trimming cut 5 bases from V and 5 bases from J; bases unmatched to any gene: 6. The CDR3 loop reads CASSAGGWDEQYF. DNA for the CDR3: TGTGCCAGCAGTGCAGGGGGCTGGGACGAGCAGTACTTC.

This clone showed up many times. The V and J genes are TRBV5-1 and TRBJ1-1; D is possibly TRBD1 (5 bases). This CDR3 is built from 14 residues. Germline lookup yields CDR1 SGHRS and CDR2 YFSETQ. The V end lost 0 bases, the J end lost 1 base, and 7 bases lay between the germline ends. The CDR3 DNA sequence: TGCGCCAGCAGCTTGGTAGGGGAGAACACTGAAGCTTTCTTT. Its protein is CASSLVGENTEAFF. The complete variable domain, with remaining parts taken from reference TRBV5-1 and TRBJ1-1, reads KAGVTQTPRYLIKTRGQQVTLSCSPISGHRSVSWYQQTPGQGLQFLFEYFSETQRNKGNFPGRFSGRQFSNSRSEMNVSTLELGDSALYLCASSLVGENTEAFFGQGTRLTVV.

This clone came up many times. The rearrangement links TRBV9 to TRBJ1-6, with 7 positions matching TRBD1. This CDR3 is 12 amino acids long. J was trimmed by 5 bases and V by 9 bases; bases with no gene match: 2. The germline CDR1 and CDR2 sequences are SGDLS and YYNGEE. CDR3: CATGTDNSPLHF. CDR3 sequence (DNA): TGTGCCACCGGGACAGATAATTCACCCCTCCACTTT.

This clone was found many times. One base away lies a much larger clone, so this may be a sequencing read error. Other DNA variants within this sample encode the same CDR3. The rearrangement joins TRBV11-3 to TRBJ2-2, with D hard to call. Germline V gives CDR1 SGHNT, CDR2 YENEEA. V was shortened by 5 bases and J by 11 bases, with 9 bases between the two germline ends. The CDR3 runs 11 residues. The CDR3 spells CASSRMGELFF. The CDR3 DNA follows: TGTGCCAGCAGCCGAATGGGAGAGCTGTTTTTT.

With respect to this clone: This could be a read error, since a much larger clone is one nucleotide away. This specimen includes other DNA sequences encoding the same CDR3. The CDR3 here is CASRDTPTNEKLFF. The CDR3 DNA reads as TGTGCCAGCAGGGACACCCCAACCAATGAAAAACTGTTTTTT. This chain links TRBV2 with TRBJ1-4; TRBD1 is a possible D gene (5 bases). Germline V gives CDR1 SNHLY, CDR2 FYNNEI. The CDR3 spans 14 residues.

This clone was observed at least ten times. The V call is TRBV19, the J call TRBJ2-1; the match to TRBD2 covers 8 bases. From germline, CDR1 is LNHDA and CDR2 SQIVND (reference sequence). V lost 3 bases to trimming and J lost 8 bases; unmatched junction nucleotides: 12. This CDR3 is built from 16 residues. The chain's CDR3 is CASSIPVAGLGDEQFF. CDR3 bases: TGTGCCAGTAGTATCCCAGTAGCGGGACTAGGCGATGAGCAGTTCTTC. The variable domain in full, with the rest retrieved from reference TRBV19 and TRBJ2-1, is DGGITQSPKYLFRKEGQNVTLSCEQNLNHDAMYWYRQDPGQGLRLIYYSQIVNDFQKGDIAEGYSVSREKKESFPLTVTSAQKNPTAFYLCASSIPVAGLGDEQFFGPGTRLTVL.

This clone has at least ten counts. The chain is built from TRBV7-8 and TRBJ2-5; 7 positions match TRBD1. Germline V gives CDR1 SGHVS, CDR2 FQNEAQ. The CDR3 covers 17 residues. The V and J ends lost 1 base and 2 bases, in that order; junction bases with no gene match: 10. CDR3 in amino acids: CASSLDSWDSSQETQYF. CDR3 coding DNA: TGTGCCAGCAGCTTAGACTCTTGGGACAGTTCACAAGAGACCCAGTACTTC. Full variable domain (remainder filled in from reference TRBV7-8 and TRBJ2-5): GAGVSQSPRYKVAKRGQDVALRCDPISGHVSLFWYQQALGQGPEFLTYFQNEAQLDKSGLPSDRFFAERPEGSVSTLKIQRTQQEDSAVYLCASSLDSWDSSQETQYFGPGTRLLVL.

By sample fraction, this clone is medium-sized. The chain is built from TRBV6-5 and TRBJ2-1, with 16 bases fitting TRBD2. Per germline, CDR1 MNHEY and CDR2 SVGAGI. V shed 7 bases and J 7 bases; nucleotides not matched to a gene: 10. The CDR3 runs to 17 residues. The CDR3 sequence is CASTPGLAGGPGNEQFF. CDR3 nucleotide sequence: TGTGCCAGCACCCCGGGACTAGCGGGAGGGCCGGGTAATGAGCAGTTCTTC.

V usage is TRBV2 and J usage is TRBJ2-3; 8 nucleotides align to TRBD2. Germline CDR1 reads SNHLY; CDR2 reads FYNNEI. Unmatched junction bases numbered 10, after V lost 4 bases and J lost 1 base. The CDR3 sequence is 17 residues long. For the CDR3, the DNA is TGTGCCAGCAGTGCGGTGACTAGCGTGAGAGGCACAGATACGCAGTATTTT. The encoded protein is CASSAVTSVRGTDTQYF.

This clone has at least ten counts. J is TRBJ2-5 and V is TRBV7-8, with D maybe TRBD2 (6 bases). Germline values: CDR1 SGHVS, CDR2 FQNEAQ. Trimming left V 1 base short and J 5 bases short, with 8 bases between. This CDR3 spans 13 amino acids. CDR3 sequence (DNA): TGTGCCAGCAGCTTAGGGGGGGTGGAGACCCAGTACTTC. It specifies CASSLGGVETQYF.

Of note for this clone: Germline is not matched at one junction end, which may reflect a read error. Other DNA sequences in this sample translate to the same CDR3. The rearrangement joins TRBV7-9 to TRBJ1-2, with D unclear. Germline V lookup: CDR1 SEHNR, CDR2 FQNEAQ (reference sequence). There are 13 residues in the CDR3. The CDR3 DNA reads TGTGCCAGCAGATCGGCGGCCGTGGGCGGATACACATTC. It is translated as CASRSAAVGGYTF.